This is a list of T cell receptor beta chains from one sample in a study of blood T cell repertoires in COVID-19. Libraries were prepared by immunoSEQ multiplex PCR; TCRdb keeps only in-frame clonotypes and omits some of them. Counted here are roughly 230,000 clones, roughly 86% occurring once; the ten biggest clones make up roughly 4%. Material: peripheral blood. The receptors come from a man in his forties or fifties with acute or convalescent COVID-19. CDR3s include the opening cysteine and the closing phenylalanine or tryptophan. A D gene is named only where the DNA matches it firmly. Expanded clones get a size class; other rows say once, few or many, or leave the size out.

V gene: TRBV27; D gene: NA; clone size: NA; J gene: TRBJ2-1; CDR3 protein: CASSLASSYNEQFF; CDR3 DNA: TGTGCCAGCAGTTTGGCTAGCTCCTACAATGAGCAGTTCTTC
V gene: TRBV19; D gene: TRBD2; clone size: NA; J gene: TRBJ2-7; CDR3 protein: CASSGSSGRAREQYF; CDR3 DNA: TGTGCCAGTAGTGGATCTAGCGGGAGGGCCCGGGAGCAGTACTTC
V gene: TRBV15; D gene: TRBD2; clone size: once; J gene: TRBJ2-1; CDR3 protein: CATSRGVPAGTSGNEQFF; CDR3 DNA: TGTGCCACCAGCAGAGGCGTGCCGGCCGGGACTAGCGGCAATGAGCAGTTCTTC
V gene: TRBV15; D gene: NA; clone size: few; J gene: TRBJ2-7; CDR3 protein: CATSSTGEQYF; CDR3 DNA: TGTGCCACCAGCAGCACAGGGGAGCAGTACTTC
V gene: TRBV11-2; D gene: NA; clone size: NA; J gene: TRBJ2-7; CDR3 protein: CASSTIQGIRTYEQYF; CDR3 DNA: TGTGCCAGCAGTACAATACAGGGAATCAGGACCTACGAGCAGTACTTC
V gene: TRBV28; D gene: NA; clone size: once; J gene: TRBJ2-7; CDR3 protein: CASLVQIPYEQYF; CDR3 DNA: TGTGCCAGCCTCGTACAGATTCCCTACGAGCAGTACTTC
V gene: TRBV18; D gene: NA; clone size: few; J gene: TRBJ1-2; CDR3 protein: CASSPRHNEANYGYTF; CDR3 DNA: TGTGCCAGCTCACCGCGACACAACGAAGCTAACTATGGCTACACCTTC
V gene: TRBV6-4; D gene: NA; clone size: NA; J gene: TRBJ2-1; CDR3 protein: CASSLSGPNEQFF; CDR3 DNA: TGTGCCAGCAGTCTAAGCGGCCCAAATGAGCAGTTCTTC
V gene: TRBV29-1; D gene: TRBD1; clone size: NA; J gene: TRBJ1-2; CDR3 protein: CSVDSGTEYGYTF; CDR3 DNA: TGCAGCGTTGATTCCGGGACAGAATATGGCTACACCTTC
V gene: TRBV10-3; D gene: NA; clone size: NA; J gene: TRBJ1-4; CDR3 protein: CAIGLTGATNEKLFF; CDR3 DNA: TGTGCCATCGGTCTGACGGGGGCAACTAATGAAAAACTGTTTTTT
V gene: TRBV24-1; D gene: TRBD1; clone size: NA; J gene: TRBJ2-5; CDR3 protein: CATSAWDSQETQYF; CDR3 DNA: TGTGCCACCAGTGCCTGGGACAGCCAAGAGACCCAGTACTTC
V gene: TRBV2; D gene: NA; clone size: NA; J gene: TRBJ2-5; CDR3 protein: CASHQETQYF; CDR3 DNA: TGTGCCAGTCATCAAGAGACCCAGTACTTC
V gene: TRBV19; D gene: NA; clone size: NA; J gene: TRBJ2-2; CDR3 protein: CASSIATITGELFF; CDR3 DNA: TGTGCCAGTAGTATAGCGACAATCACCGGGGAGCTGTTTTTT